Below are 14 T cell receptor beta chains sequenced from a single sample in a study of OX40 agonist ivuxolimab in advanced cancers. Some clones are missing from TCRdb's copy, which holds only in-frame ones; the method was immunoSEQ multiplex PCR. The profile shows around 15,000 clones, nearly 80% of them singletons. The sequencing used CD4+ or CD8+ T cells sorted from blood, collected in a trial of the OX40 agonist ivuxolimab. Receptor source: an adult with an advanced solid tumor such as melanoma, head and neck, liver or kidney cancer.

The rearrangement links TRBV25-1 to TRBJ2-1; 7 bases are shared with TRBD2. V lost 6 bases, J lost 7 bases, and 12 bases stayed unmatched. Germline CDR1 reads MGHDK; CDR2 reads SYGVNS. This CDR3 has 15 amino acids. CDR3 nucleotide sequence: TGTGCCAGCAGAAACGTGGCGGGGGACGAGAATGAGCAGTTCTTC. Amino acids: CASRNVAGDENEQFF.

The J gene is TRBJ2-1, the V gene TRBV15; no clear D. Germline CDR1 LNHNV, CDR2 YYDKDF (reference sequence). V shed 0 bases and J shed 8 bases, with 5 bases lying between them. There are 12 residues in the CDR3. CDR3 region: CATSREMDEQFF. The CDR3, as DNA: TGTGCCACCAGCAGAGAAATGGATGAGCAGTTCTTC.

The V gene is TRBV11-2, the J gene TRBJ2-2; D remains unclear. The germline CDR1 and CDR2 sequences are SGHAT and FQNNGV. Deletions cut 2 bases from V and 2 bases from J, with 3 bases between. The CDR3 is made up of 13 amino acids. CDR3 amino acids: CASSLFNTGELFF. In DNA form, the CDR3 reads TGTGCCAGCAGCTTATTTAACACCGGGGAGCTGTTTTTT.

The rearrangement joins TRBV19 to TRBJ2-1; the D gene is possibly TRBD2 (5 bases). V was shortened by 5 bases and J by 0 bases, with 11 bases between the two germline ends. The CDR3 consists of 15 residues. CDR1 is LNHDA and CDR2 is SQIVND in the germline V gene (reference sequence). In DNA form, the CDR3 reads TGTGCCAGTAGTCCACCGGGGAGCTCCTACAATGAGCAGTTCTTC. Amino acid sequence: CASSPPGSSYNEQFF.

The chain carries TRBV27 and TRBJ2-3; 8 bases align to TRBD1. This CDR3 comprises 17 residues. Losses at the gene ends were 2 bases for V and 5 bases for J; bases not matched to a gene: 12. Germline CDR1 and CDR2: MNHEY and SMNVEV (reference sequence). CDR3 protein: CASSLLSGGAFLDTQYF. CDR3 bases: TGTGCCAGCAGTTTACTCTCAGGGGGCGCTTTTTTAGATACGCAGTATTTT.

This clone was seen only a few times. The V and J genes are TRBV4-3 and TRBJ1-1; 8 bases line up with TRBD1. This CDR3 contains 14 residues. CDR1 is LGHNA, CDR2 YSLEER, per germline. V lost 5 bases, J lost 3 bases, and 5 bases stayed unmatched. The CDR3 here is CASSSGTGYTEAFF. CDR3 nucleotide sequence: TGCGCCAGCAGCTCTGGGACAGGCTACACTGAAGCTTTCTTT.

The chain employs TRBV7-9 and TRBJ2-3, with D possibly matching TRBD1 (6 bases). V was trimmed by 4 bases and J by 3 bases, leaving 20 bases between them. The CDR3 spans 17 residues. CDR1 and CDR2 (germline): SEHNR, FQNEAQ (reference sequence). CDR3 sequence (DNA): TGTGCCAGCAGCTATAATTCAGGGGCATGGGGTACAGATACGCAGTATTTT. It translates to CASSYNSGAWGTDTQYF.

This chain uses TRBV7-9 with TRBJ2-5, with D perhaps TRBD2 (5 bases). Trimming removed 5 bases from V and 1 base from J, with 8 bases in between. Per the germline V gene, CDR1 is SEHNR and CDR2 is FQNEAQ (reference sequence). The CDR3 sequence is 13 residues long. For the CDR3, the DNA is TGTGCCAGCAGCCCCGGGGTCCAAGAGACCCAGTACTTC. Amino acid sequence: CASSPGVQETQYF.

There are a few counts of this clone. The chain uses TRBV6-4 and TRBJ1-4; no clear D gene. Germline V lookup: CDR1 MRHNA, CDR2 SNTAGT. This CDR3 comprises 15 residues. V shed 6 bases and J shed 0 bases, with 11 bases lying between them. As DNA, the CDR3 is TGTGCCAGCAGCATCAAGAGTTCAACTAATGAAAAACTGTTTTTT. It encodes CASSIKSSTNEKLFF.

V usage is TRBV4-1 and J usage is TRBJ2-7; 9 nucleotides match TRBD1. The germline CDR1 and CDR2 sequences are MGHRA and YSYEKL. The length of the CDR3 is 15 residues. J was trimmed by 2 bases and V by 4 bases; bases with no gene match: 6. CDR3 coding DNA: TGCGCCAGCAGCCGAGGGACAGGGAGTCCCTACGAGCAGTACTTC. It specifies CASSRGTGSPYEQYF.

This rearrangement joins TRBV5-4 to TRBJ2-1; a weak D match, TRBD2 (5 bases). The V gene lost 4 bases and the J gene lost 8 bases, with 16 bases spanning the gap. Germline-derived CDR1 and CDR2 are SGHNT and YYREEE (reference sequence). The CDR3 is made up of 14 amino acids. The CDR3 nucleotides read TGTGCCAGCAGCGAGGTAGGCCCCGGGGATGAGCAGTTCTTC. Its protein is CASSEVGPGDEQFF.

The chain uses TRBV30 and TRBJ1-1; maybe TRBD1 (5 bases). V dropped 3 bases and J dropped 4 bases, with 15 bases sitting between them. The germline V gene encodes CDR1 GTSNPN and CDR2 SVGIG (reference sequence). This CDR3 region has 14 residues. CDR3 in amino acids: CAWSEGAGGTEAFF. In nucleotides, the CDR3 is TGTGCCTGGAGCGAAGGGGCTGGAGGCACTGAAGCTTTCTTT.

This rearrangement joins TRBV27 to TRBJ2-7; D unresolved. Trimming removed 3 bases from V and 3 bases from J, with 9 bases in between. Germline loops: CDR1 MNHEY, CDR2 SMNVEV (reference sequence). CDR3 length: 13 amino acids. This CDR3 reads CASSFRGLYEQYF. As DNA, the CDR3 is TGTGCCAGCAGTTTTCGCGGCCTCTACGAGCAGTACTTC.

The CDR3 protein is CASSLDTSSGNTIYF. The CDR3 region has the DNA TGCGCCAGCAGTCTTGACACCAGCTCTGGAAACACCATATATTTT. This sequence joins TRBV4-3 and TRBJ1-3; D gene uncertain. The germline V gene has CDR1 LGHNA and CDR2 YSLEER. Trimming removed 6 bases from V and 0 bases from J, with 12 bases in between. This CDR3 region has 15 residues.